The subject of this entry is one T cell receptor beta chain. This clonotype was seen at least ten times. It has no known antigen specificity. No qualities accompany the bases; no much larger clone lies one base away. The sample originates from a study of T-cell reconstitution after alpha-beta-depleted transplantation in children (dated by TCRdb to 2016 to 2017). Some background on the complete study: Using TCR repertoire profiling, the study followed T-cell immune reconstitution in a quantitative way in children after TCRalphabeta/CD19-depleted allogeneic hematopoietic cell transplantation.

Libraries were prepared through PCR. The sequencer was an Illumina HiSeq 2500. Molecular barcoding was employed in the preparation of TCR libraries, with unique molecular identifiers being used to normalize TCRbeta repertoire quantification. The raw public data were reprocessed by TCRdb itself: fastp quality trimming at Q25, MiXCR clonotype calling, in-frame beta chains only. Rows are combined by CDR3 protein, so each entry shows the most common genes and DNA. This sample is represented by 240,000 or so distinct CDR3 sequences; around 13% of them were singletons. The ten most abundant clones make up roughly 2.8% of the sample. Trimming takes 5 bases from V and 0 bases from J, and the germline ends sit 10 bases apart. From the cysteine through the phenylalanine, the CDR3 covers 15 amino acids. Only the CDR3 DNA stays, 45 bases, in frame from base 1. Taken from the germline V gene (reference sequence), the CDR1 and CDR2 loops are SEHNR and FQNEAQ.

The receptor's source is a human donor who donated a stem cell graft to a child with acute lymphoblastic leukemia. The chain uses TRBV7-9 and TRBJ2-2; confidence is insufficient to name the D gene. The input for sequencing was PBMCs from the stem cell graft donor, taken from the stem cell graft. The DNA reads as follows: TGTGCCAGCAGCACGGACGTGACGAACACCGGGGAGCTGTTTTTT. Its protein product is CASSTDVTNTGELFF.